This T cell receptor (beta chain) was sequenced in a study of blood T cell repertoires in COVID-19. Overall study: Specimens from acute and convalescent COVID-19 originated in the United States, Italy and Spain. In each case, the material was cDNA or gDNA derived from T cells, B-cell-depleted T cells, or PBMCs.

The study drew participants aged about 18 to 95 years from 20 to 30 US areas. Authors' processing steps: Amplification of reference gene primers was used by the study to estimate nucleated cell counts. The method was immunoSEQ multiplex PCR; TCRdb's version includes in-frame clones alone and lacks a portion of them. The V and J calls and clone size are taken from that table; D and trimming were inferred from the DNA. The table records approximately 150,000 clones, about 81% of them present only once. Germline trimming cut 5 bases from V and 6 bases from J; bases unmatched to any gene: 12. There are 15 residues in the CDR3. Germline V gene lookup returns CDR1 SGHTA and CDR2 FQGNSA.

This chain links TRBV7-2 with TRBJ2-7, with 8 bases matching TRBD1. This receptor was obtained from a man aged 35 to 55 with acute COVID-19. What was sequenced was PBMCs or T cells enriched from blood (not recorded which). CDR3 in amino acids: CASSPAGGPSREQYF. DNA for the CDR3: TGTGCCAGCAGCCCTGCAGGGGGCCCCTCTCGCGAGCAGTACTTC.